This T cell receptor (beta chain) was identified during a study of CD8 T cells in ankylosing spondylitis. This CDR3 has 15 residues. Germline-derived CDR1 and CDR2 are SQVTM and ANQGSEA. V lost 0 bases and J lost 7; bases outside the gene matches: 9. This clonotype showed up many times. Each CDR3 protein gets one entry after TCRdb re-called the 5' RACE reads with MiXCR. Altogether 25,000 to 35,000 distinct CDR3 sequences are present, 30% being singletons, with the ten largest covering 45%. The chain links TRBV29-1 to TRBJ2-7; TRBD2 agrees at 10 bases. This TCR came from a male donor with ankylosing spondylitis. The specimen was synovial fluid, either unsorted or a sorted T cell fraction (not recorded which). The CDR3 region is CSVEDSIAGGEEQYF. As DNA, the CDR3 is TGCAGCGTTGAAGATAGTATAGCGGGAGGTGAAGAGCAGTACTTC.